This T cell receptor (beta chain) emerged from a study of siplizumab effects on memory and regulatory T cells. Study-wide results and limits: The drug siplizumab significantly decreased the alloreactive sequences that could be traced to unstimulated CD4+ memory cells. Reactions containing siplizumab showed mappable alloreactive CD4+ clones averaging roughly 70% Treg-derived, versus roughly 25% in controls.

Roughly 10^5 TCR templates underwent assay in each sample. TCRdb keeps only in-frame clones here, not all; method: immunoSEQ multiplex PCR. The table records approximately 60,000 clones, around 79% of them present only once. Note on this clone: The antigen is unknown.

Deletions cut 3 bases from V and 5 bases from J, with 7 bases between. The CDR3 is made up of 13 amino acids. Germline-derived CDR1 and CDR2 are KGHSH and LQKENI. This clonotype was obtained from a human donor in good health. Sequenced: memory CD4+ T cells sorted from blood. V usage is TRBV18 and J usage is TRBJ2-2; D perhaps matches TRBD2 (5 bases). This chain's CDR3 is CASSPLATGELFF. CDR3 in DNA: TGTGCCAGCTCACCGTTAGCGACCGGGGAGCTGTTTTTT.